The 30 T cell receptor beta chains below all came from one sample that was sequenced in a study of vaccination and CD4 T cells after COVID-19. Cultured CD4+ T cell DNA was sequenced using the Oncomine TCR Beta short-read assay. TCRdb re-called the PCR reads with MiXCR, one entry per CDR3 protein. The sample consists of 15,000 to 20,000 distinct CDR3 sequences, under 60% of them appearing once. The treatment denotes: approximately 10-day PBMC culture with coronavirus spike peptide pools or control peptides (ViraFEST assay). These receptors lack a known antigen. What was sequenced was CD4+ T cells from blood, cultured in vitro. These receptors all come from a human donor who had recovered from COVID-19.

The chain employs TRBV21-1 and TRBJ2-5; the listed D gene, TRBD1, was not tested against the DNA. TRBV21-1 is assigned pseudogene status. This CDR3 has 15 residues. CDR3 nucleotide sequence: TGTGCCAGCAGCATCCGGGACAGGGTGAGAGAGACCCAGTACTTC. Its protein product is CASSIRDRVRETQYF.

The chain uses TRBV30 and TRBJ2-2; D call uncertain. The germline V gene encodes CDR1 GTSNPN and CDR2 SVGIG (reference sequence). The V end was cut by 2 bases, the J end by 4 bases, with 5 bases between. The CDR3 totals 12 residues. The chain's CDR3 is CAWSRITGELFF. CDR3 coding DNA: TGTGCCTGGAGTCGGATCACCGGGGAGCTGTTTTTT.

The rearrangement links TRBV10-3 to TRBJ1-2; D not resolved. V lost 3 bases, J lost 0 bases, and 11 bases lay in between. The length of the CDR3 is 15 residues. The germline gives CDR1 ENHRY, CDR2 SYGVKD. The CDR3, as DNA: TGTGCCATCAGTGAAACGGGTGTGCCTAACTATGGCTACACCTTC. Amino acid sequence: CAISETGVPNYGYTF.

This sequence joins TRBV29-1 and TRBJ2-5; tentatively, D is TRBD1 (6 bases). The V and J ends lost 4 bases and 3 bases respectively, with 9 bases between them. The CDR3 totals 12 residues. Germline CDR1 and CDR2: SQVTM and ANQGSEA. For the CDR3, the DNA is TGCAGCGTTGGGGGGACAAAAGAGACCCAGTACTTC. Its protein is CSVGGTKETQYF.

In its sample, this clonotype was seen once. The J gene is TRBJ1-3, the V gene TRBV5-1; D perhaps matches TRBD1 (5 bases). Germline loops: CDR1 SGHRS, CDR2 YFSETQ. The CDR3 is made up of 14 amino acids. Trimming cost V 4 bases and J 0 bases, with 8 bases left between them. CDR3 amino acids: CASSLGASGNTIYF. CDR3 sequence (DNA): TGCGCCAGCAGCCTCGGGGCCTCTGGAAACACCATATATTTT.

This clonotype was seen only a few times. The V and J genes are TRBV24-1 and TRBJ2-5; TRBD2 agrees at 11 bases. Germline loops: CDR1 KGHDR, CDR2 SFDVKD. The J segment lost 0 bases and the V segment lost 2 bases, leaving 1 base of the junction unmatched. The CDR3 runs to 16 residues. The CDR3 spells CATSDWTSGYQETQYF. The CDR3 region has the DNA TGTGCCACCAGTGATTGGACTAGCGGGTACCAAGAGACCCAGTACTTC.

The chain uses TRBV27 and TRBJ2-1, with TRBD1 matching 7 bases. CDR3 length equals 15 residues. In germline, CDR1 is MNHEY, CDR2 SMNVEV (reference sequence). Trimming took 3 bases from V and 3 from J; bases not matched to a gene: 5. The CDR3: CASSLDRDSYNEQFF. CDR3 bases: TGTGCCAGCAGTTTGGACCGGGACAGCTACAATGAGCAGTTCTTC.

This clonotype was detected only once. The chain couples TRBV12-3 or TRBV12-4 to TRBJ1-2; TRBD1 aligns across 8 bases. This CDR3 has 15 residues. Germline trimming cut 5 bases from V and 1 base from J; bases unmatched to any gene: 6. The DNA for the CDR3 is TGTGCCAGCAGTAATGGCAGGGGGCGTAACTATGGCTACACCTTC. Protein product: CASSNGRGRNYGYTF.

The CDR3: CASSLRGLAGDIYNEQFF. The CDR3 bases are TGTGCCAGCAGCTTACGGGGACTAGCGGGAGATATTTACAATGAGCAGTTCTTC. This chain joins TRBV11-2 and TRBJ2-1, with 14 nucleotides matching TRBD2. The CDR3 sequence is 18 residues long. J lost 4 bases, V lost 2 bases, and 7 bases had no gene match. Germline V lookup: CDR1 SGHAT, CDR2 FQNNGV.

This clonotype was seen a handful of times. This chain connects TRBV6-4 to TRBJ1-5; 11 bases match TRBD1. The CDR3 loop spans 18 amino acids. Trimming cost V 6 bases and J 3 bases; bases outside gene matches: 13. Per germline, CDR1 MRHNA and CDR2 SNTAGT. The CDR3: CASRHIYGTGGDNQPQHF. The CDR3 DNA is TGTGCCAGCAGACACATATACGGGACAGGGGGTGACAATCAGCCCCAGCATTTT.

The chain is built from TRBV27 and TRBJ1-2; TRBD1 is a possible D gene (5 bases). CDR1 is MNHEY and CDR2 is SMNVEV in the germline V gene (reference sequence). V lost 7 bases, J lost 2 bases, and 17 bases lay in between. The CDR3 length is 15 residues. DNA for the CDR3: TGTGCCAGCACCCCCGGCGGGACGGAGAACTATGGCTACACCTTC. This sequence encodes CASTPGGTENYGYTF.

The V call is TRBV27, the J call TRBJ1-6; D unclear. There are 14 residues in the CDR3. V lost 4 bases, J lost 10 bases, and 14 bases lay in between. CDR1 is MNHEY, CDR2 SMNVEV, per germline (reference sequence). The CDR3 spells CASSSAERWSPLHF. In nucleotides, the CDR3 is TGTGCCAGCAGTTCGGCCGAACGGTGGTCACCCCTCCACTTT.

The chain joins TRBV20-1 to TRBJ2-1; possibly TRBD1 or TRBD2 for D (5 bases each). The CDR3 runs to 12 residues. CDR1 is DFQATT, CDR2 SNEGSKA, per germline (reference sequence). V shed 1 base and J shed 14 bases, with 15 bases lying between them. In nucleotides, the CDR3 is TGCAGTGCTAGAGCTCACCGGGACGTCAAGTTCTTC. It is translated as CSARAHRDVKFF.

The chain recombines TRBV7-3 with TRBJ1-6; tentative D call: TRBD1 (5 bases). The CDR3 totals 14 residues. V dropped 6 bases and J dropped 6 bases, with 12 bases sitting between them. Looked up from germline, CDR1 is SGHTA and CDR2 is FQGTGA. Here the CDR3 reads CASSLRGRNSPLHF. The CDR3 region has the DNA TGTGCCAGCAGTCTGAGGGGTCGTAATTCACCCCTCCACTTT.

This CDR3 is CASSERGTYKAFF. The CDR3 nucleotides are TGTGCCAGTAGCGAGAGGGGGACCTACAAAGCTTTCTTT. The rearrangement uses TRBV19 and TRBJ1-1, with a weak D call TRBD1 (6 bases). Per germline, CDR1 LNHDA and CDR2 SQIVND (reference sequence). The CDR3 spans 13 residues. The V gene lost 6 bases and the J gene lost 9 bases, with 17 bases spanning the gap.

This clonotype occurred a few times. This chain uses TRBV20-1 with TRBJ1-4; no clear D. Germline V gives CDR1 DFQATT, CDR2 SNEGSKA (reference sequence). The V end lost 3 bases, the J end lost 1 base, and 12 bases lay between the germline ends. CDR3 length: 15 residues. The CDR3 spells CSASARVGTNEKLFF. The CDR3 bases are TGCAGTGCTAGTGCGAGGGTAGGAACTAATGAAAAACTGTTTTTT.

This sequence joins TRBV9 and TRBJ2-6; D unclear. Between the trimmed V and J ends, which lost 5 bases and 0 bases, there was a span of 18 bases. CDR1 and CDR2 from the germline V gene are SGDLS and YYNGEE. CDR3 size: 18 residues. The CDR3 reads CASSDVGRTYSGANVLTF. The DNA of the CDR3 is TGTGCCAGCAGTGACGTGGGCAGGACGTACTCTGGGGCCAACGTCCTGACTTTC.

This clonotype was detected a few times. The chain joins TRBV27 to TRBJ1-1; no definite D call. Trimming cost V 6 bases and J 11 bases, with 16 bases left between them. CDR1 is MNHEY and CDR2 is SMNVEV in the germline V gene (reference sequence). The CDR3 loop spans 12 amino acids. CDR3 in amino acids: CASSRWGGLAFF. The CDR3 DNA sequence: TGTGCCAGCAGCCGATGGGGAGGGTTGGCTTTCTTT.

This sequence joins TRBV6-1 and TRBJ1-2, with a possible D match to TRBD1 (5 bases). This CDR3 region has 13 residues. The germline CDR1 and CDR2 sequences are MNHNS and SASEGT. Deletions cut 5 bases from V and 8 bases from J, with 15 bases between. For the CDR3, the DNA is TGTGCCAGCAGTCGCGGGCCGGGGGAGGGCTACACCTTC. Its translation: CASSRGPGEGYTF.

The V and J genes are TRBV21-1 and TRBJ1-5. TRBV21-1 is classified as a pseudogene. The CDR3 contains 15 residues. CDR3 sequence reads: CASSKVGIHNQPQHF. DNA of the CDR3: TGTGCCAGCAGCAAAGTAGGGATTCACAATCAGCCCCAGCATTTT.

The chain has TRBV6-1 and TRBJ2-1; D could derive from TRBD1 or TRBD2 (7 bases each). The V gene lost 8 bases and the J gene lost 7 bases, with 21 bases spanning the gap. Germline CDR1 is MNHNS and CDR2 is SASEGT. This CDR3 has 15 amino acids. CDR3 nucleotides: TGTGCCAGCGGGAGGGGGCGCACACCGGGAAATGAGCAGTTCTTC. Protein product: CASGRGRTPGNEQFF.

The V gene is TRBV11-2, the J gene TRBJ2-1; 10 nucleotides align to TRBD2. CDR1 and CDR2 (germline): SGHAT, FQNNGV. This CDR3 comprises 18 residues. J was trimmed by 0 bases and V by 1 base; bases with no gene match: 6. CDR3 in DNA: TGTGCCAGCAGCTTAGGTAGGACTAGCGGTAGCTCCTACAATGAGCAGTTCTTC. Its translation: CASSLGRTSGSSYNEQFF. Combining the CDR3 with reference TRBV11-2 and TRBJ2-1 gives the whole variable domain EAGVAQSPRYKIIEKRQSVAFWCNPISGHATLYWYQQILGQGPKLLIQFQNNGVVDDSQLPKDRFSAERLKGVDSTLKIQPAKLEDSAVYLCASSLGRTSGSSYNEQFFGPGTRLTVL.

V gene TRBV6-2 or TRBV6-3 combines with J gene TRBJ2-3; D might be TRBD2 (6 bases). Germline CDR1 and CDR2: MNHEY and SVGEGT. V lost 6 bases, J lost 9 bases, and 10 bases lay in between. The CDR3 runs 11 residues. The CDR3 sequence is CASSTGSTQYF. The CDR3 DNA sequence: TGTGCCAGCAGCACCGGGAGCACGCAGTATTTT.

The V and J genes are TRBV12-3 or TRBV12-4 and TRBJ2-1; possibly TRBD1 for D (6 bases). V lost 3 bases and J lost 0, with 9 bases in between. This CDR3 spans 15 amino acids. CDR3: CASSLGAASYNEQFF. DNA of the CDR3: TGTGCCAGCAGTTTGGGGGCGGCCTCCTACAATGAGCAGTTCTTC.

The chain uses TRBV21-1 and TRBJ2-6; no DNA check was done on the table's D call, TRBD1. TRBV21-1 counts as a pseudogene. This CDR3 region has 13 residues. This CDR3 is CASDRAGANVLTF. The CDR3 DNA sequence: TGTGCCAGCGACAGGGCTGGGGCCAACGTCCTGACTTTC.

The chain joins TRBV15 to TRBJ2-7; 9 bases are a match to TRBD2. Germline-derived CDR1 and CDR2 are LNHNV and YYDKDF (reference sequence). J was trimmed by 7 bases and V by 0 bases; bases with no gene match: 13. This CDR3 spans 17 amino acids. The DNA of the CDR3 is TGTGCCACCAGCAGAGATGGAGGAGCTAGCGGGGCGAGGGAGCAGTACTTC. Protein product: CATSRDGGASGAREQYF.

V is TRBV5-1 and J is TRBJ2-1; 8 bases map to TRBD1. Germline lookup yields CDR1 SGHRS and CDR2 YFSETQ. V shed 5 bases, J shed 13 bases, and the junction held 5 bases outside the gene matches. The CDR3 sequence is 11 residues long. The CDR3 bases are TGCGCCAGCAGGGCCCAGGGGGCACAGTTCTTC. It specifies CASRAQGAQFF.

V is TRBV7-2 and J is TRBJ2-5, with D possibly being TRBD2 (6 bases). Germline CDR1 reads SGHTA; CDR2 reads FQGNSA. The CDR3 spans 14 residues. V was cut by 2 bases and J by 2 bases, with 9 bases left in between. CDR3 amino acids: CASSLTRDQETQYF. CDR3 sequence (DNA): TGTGCCAGCAGCTTAACGCGGGATCAAGAGACCCAGTACTTC.

This clonotype has a handful of counts. Relative to the germline gene, one junction end is altered; a read error may explain this. J is TRBJ1-6 and V is TRBV4-2, with D hard to call. The CDR3 has 18 amino acids. Germline lookup yields CDR1 LGHNA and CDR2 YNFKEQ. CDR3 in amino acids: CASSPTESRSSYNLPLHF. The CDR3 DNA sequence: TGTGCCAGCAGCCCAACAGAGTCAAGGAGCTCCTATAATTTACCCCTCCACTTT.

The chain recombines TRBV11-3 with TRBJ1-1; 7 bases align to TRBD1. From germline, CDR1 is SGHNT and CDR2 YENEEA. Unmatched junction bases numbered 5, after V lost 1 base and J lost 3 bases. The length of the CDR3 is 15 residues. In DNA form, the CDR3 reads TGTGCCAGCAGCTTAGTAGGGACAGCGTACACTGAAGCTTTCTTT. This gives the protein CASSLVGTAYTEAFF.